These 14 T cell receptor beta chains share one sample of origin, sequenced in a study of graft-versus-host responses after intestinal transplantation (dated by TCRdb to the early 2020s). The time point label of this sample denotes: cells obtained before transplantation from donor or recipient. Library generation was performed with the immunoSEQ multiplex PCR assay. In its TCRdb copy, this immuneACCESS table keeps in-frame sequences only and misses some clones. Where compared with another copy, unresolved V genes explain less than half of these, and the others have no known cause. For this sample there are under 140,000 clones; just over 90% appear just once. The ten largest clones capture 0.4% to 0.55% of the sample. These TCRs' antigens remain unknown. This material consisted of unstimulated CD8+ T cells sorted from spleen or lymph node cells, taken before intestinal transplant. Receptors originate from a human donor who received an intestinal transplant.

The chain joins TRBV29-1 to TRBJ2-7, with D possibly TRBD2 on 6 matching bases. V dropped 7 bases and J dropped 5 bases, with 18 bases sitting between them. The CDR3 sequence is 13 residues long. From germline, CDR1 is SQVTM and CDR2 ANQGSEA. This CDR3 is CSADGGRENEQYF. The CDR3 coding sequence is TGCAGCGCTGATGGAGGCCGGGAGAACGAGCAGTACTTC.

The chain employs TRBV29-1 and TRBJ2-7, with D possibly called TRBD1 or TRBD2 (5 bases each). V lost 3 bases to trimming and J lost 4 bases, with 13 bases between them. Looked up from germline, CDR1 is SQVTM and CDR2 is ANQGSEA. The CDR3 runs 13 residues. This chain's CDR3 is CSVDRGSGYEQYF. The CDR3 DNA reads TGCAGCGTTGATAGGGGCTCGGGATACGAGCAGTACTTC.

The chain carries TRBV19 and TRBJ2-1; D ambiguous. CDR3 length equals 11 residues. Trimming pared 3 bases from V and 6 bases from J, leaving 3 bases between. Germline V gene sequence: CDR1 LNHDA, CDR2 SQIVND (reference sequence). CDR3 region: CASSIGNEQFF. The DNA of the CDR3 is TGTGCCAGTAGTATCGGCAATGAGCAGTTCTTC.

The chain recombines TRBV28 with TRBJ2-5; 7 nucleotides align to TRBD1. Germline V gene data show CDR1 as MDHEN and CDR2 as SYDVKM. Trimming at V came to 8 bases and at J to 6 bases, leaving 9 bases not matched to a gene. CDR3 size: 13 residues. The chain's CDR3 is CASVRQGRKTQYF. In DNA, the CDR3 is TGTGCCAGCGTACGACAGGGTAGAAAGACCCAGTACTTC.

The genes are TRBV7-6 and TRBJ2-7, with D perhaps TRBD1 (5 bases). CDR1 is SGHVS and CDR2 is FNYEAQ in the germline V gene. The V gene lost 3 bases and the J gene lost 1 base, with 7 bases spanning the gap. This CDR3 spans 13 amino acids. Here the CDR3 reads CASSLAGSYEQYF. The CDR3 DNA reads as TGTGCCAGCAGCTTGGCAGGGTCCTACGAGCAGTACTTC.

The CDR3 DNA reads TGTGCCAGCAGTTCGACCGGGACTGGAACCTACGAGCAGTACTTC. Translating gives CASSSTGTGTYEQYF. This chain links TRBV6-5 with TRBJ2-7; possible D gene TRBD2, 6 bases. The V end lost 4 bases, the J end lost 2 bases, and 15 bases lay between the germline ends. Germline V gene sequence: CDR1 MNHEY, CDR2 SVGAGI. This CDR3 contains 15 residues.

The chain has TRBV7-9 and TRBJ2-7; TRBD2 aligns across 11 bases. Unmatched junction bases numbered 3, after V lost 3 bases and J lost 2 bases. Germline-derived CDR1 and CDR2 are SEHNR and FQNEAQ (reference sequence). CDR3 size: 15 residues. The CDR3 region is CASSLTSGMAYEQYF. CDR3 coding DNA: TGTGCCAGCAGCTTGACTAGCGGGATGGCCTACGAGCAGTACTTC.

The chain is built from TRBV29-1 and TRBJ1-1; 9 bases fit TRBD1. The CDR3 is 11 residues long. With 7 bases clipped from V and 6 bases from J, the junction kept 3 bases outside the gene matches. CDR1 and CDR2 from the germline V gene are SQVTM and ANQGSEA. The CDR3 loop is CSGTGGPEAFF. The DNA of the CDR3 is TGCAGCGGTACAGGGGGCCCTGAAGCTTTCTTT. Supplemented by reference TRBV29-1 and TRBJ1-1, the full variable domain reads SAVISQKPSRDICQRGTSLTIQCQVDSQVTMMFWYRQQPGQSLTLIATANQGSEATYESGFVIDKFPISRPNLTFSTLTVSNMSPEDSSIYLCSGTGGPEAFFGQGTRLTVV.

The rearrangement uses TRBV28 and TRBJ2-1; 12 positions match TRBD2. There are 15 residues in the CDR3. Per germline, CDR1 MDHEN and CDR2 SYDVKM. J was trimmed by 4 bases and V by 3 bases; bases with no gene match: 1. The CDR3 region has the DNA TGTGCCAGCAGTTTTGGACTAGCGGGGTACAATGAGCAGTTCTTC. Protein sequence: CASSFGLAGYNEQFF.

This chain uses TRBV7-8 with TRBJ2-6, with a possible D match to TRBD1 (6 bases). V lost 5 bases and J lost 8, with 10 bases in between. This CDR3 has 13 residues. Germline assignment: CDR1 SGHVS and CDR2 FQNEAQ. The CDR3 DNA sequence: TGTGCCAGCAGCCCCGGACAGCCCAACGTCCTGACTTTC. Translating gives CASSPGQPNVLTF.

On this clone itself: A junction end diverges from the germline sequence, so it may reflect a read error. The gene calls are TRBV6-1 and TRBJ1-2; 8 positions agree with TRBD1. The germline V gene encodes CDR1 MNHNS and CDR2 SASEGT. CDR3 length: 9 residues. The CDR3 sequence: CATQGATAF. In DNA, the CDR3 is TGTGCCACTCAGGGGGCGACGGCCTTC.

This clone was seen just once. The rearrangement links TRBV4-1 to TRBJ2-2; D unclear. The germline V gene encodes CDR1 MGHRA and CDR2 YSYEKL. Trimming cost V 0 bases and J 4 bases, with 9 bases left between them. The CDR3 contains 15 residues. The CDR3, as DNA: TGCGCCAGCAGCCAAGATTGGACGGGCACCGGGGAGCTGTTTTTT. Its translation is CASSQDWTGTGELFF.

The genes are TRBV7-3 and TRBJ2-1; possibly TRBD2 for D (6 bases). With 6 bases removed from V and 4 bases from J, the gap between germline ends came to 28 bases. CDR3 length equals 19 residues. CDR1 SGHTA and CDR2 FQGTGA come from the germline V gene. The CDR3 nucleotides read TGTGCCAGCAGTCTCCTCGGGGGTGTAGGCGAGGTGAATTACAATGAGCAGTTCTTC. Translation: CASSLLGGVGEVNYNEQFF.

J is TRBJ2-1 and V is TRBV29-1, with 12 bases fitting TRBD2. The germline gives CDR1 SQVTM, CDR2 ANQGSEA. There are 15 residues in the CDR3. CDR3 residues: CNVPNPGLAGPPQFF. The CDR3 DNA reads TGCAACGTGCCAAACCCGGGACTAGCGGGCCCTCCGCAGTTCTTC.